Below, one TCR beta chain is given with its context. V was trimmed by 4 bases and J by 8 bases, leaving 8 bases between them. This CDR3 region has 11 residues. The germline gives CDR1 LNHDA, CDR2 SQIVND (reference sequence). These data originate in a study of T cell changes during pregnancy in multiple sclerosis. Repertoires were generated with immunoSEQ multiplex PCR, while TCRdb's copy carries only in-frame clones and drops some. The sample contains tens of thousands of clones, 80% to 90% of which appear only once. The chain recombines TRBV19 with TRBJ1-1; no clear D. The sample consisted of CD4+ T cells from peripheral blood mononuclear cells, taken in the third trimester of pregnancy. This clonotype was sampled from a female donor with multiple sclerosis, enrolled in a pregnancy study. Here the CDR3 DNA reads TGTGCCAGTAGTACTTCCTCCGAAGCTTTCTTT. This gives the protein CASSTSSEAFF.